These 22 T cell receptor beta chains share one sample of origin, sequenced in a study of shared clonotypes between healthy human individuals. TCRdb's copy holds only in-frame clones and misses some; the assay was immunoSEQ multiplex PCR. The data contain millions of clones, around 90% of them seen just once; the ten biggest clones take up 0.14%. Sequencing was performed on naive CD4+ T cells sorted from blood. The subset here: CD45RA+ positively selected. The receptor source for this set is a young man in good health.

V usage is TRBV28 and J usage is TRBJ2-7; possibly TRBD2 for D (5 bases). Trimming stripped 3 bases from V and 4 bases from J, with 13 bases between. The germline V gene has CDR1 MDHEN and CDR2 SYDVKM. The CDR3 sequence is 14 residues long. The CDR3 loop is CASSFVRADYEQYF. CDR3 nucleotide sequence: TGTGCCAGCAGTTTTGTTCGAGCGGATTACGAGCAGTACTTC.

The chain joins TRBV12-5 to TRBJ1-3; D is undetermined. This CDR3 is 14 amino acids long. Per germline, CDR1 LGHNT and CDR2 FRNRAP. V was cut by 8 bases and J by 0 bases, with 11 bases left in between. Here the CDR3 DNA reads TGTGCTAGTCATTCAGGCAGCTCTGGAAACACCATATATTTT. As protein: CASHSGSSGNTIYF.

The chain employs TRBV20-1 and TRBJ2-1; 15 bases are shared with TRBD2. Per germline, CDR1 DFQATT and CDR2 SNEGSKA (reference sequence). The CDR3 has 11 amino acids. CDR3 bases: TGCAGGGGACTAGCGGGGGGAGAGCAGTTCTTC. It is translated as CRGLAGGEQFF.

The chain joins TRBV9 to TRBJ2-1, with 9 nucleotides matching TRBD2. CDR1 and CDR2 from the germline V gene are SGDLS and YYNGEE. Unmatched junction bases numbered 12, after V lost 4 bases and J lost 10 bases. The CDR3 length is 15 residues. The DNA for the CDR3 is TGTGCCAGCAGCCCCCACTTAGCGGGAGTCGACGAGCAGTTCTTC. This gives the protein CASSPHLAGVDEQFF.

The chain carries TRBV7-9 and TRBJ1-1, with D possibly being TRBD1 (5 bases). Trimming cost V 2 bases and J 1 base, with 11 bases left between them. The CDR3 runs to 15 residues. The germline V gene has CDR1 SEHNR and CDR2 FQNEAQ (reference sequence). CDR3 bases: TGTGCCAGCAGCTTAAGGCAGGGATCGAACACTGAAGCTTTCTTT. It encodes CASSLRQGSNTEAFF.

This chain joins TRBV30 and TRBJ2-7; no definite D call. The germline V gene encodes CDR1 GTSNPN and CDR2 SVGIG (reference sequence). V was clipped by 0 bases and J by 5 bases, with 11 bases between them. The CDR3 has 13 amino acids. The chain's CDR3 is CAWSVRVSDEQYF. The DNA of the CDR3 is TGTGCCTGGAGTGTACGGGTAAGCGACGAGCAGTACTTC.

Turning to this clone: Other DNA sequences in the same sample also yield this CDR3. V usage is TRBV6-5 and J usage is TRBJ2-7, with D possibly called TRBD1 or TRBD2 (5 bases each). In germline, CDR1 is MNHEY, CDR2 SVGAGI. Trimming took 0 bases from V and 3 from J, leaving 9 bases between them. The CDR3 is 14 residues long. As DNA, the CDR3 is TGTGCCAGCAGTTACTCTCGGGGCCTCTACGAGCAGTACTTC. This sequence encodes CASSYSRGLYEQYF.

V and J are TRBV15 and TRBJ2-2, with TRBD2 as a possible D gene (5 bases). CDR3 length equals 14 residues. The germline CDR1 and CDR2 sequences are LNHNV and YYDKDF (reference sequence). Trimming left V 0 bases short and J 6 bases short, with 8 bases between. The CDR3 coding sequence is TGTGCCACCAGCAGAGATCTAGCCTCCGGGGAGCTGTTTTTT. It codes for CATSRDLASGELFF.

V and J are TRBV2 and TRBJ1-5; TRBD1 matches at 9 bases. The length of the CDR3 is 15 residues. J was trimmed by 7 bases and V by 4 bases; bases with no gene match: 8. Germline CDR1 reads SNHLY; CDR2 reads FYNNEI. The CDR3 protein is CASSVGQGKGQPQHF. The DNA of the CDR3 is TGTGCCAGCAGTGTCGGACAGGGGAAAGGCCAGCCCCAGCATTTT. The variable domain in full, completed from reference TRBV2 and TRBJ1-5, reads EPEVTQTPSHQVTQMGQEVILRCVPISNHLYFYWYRQILGQKVEFLVSFYNNEISEKSEIFDDQFSVERPDGSNFTLKIRSTKLEDSAMYFCASSVGQGKGQPQHFGDGTRLSIL.

The rearrangement links TRBV21-1 to TRBJ2-5; TRBD1 is the table's D call and was not checked against the DNA. TRBV21-1 is marked as a pseudogene. This CDR3 is built from 15 residues. CDR3 loop: CASSKGDRGQETQYF. CDR3 DNA: TGTGCCAGCAGCAAAGGGGACAGGGGCCAAGAGACCCAGTACTTC.

The rearrangement joins TRBV19 to TRBJ2-7, with D unresolved. This CDR3 region has 14 residues. V was pared by 2 bases and J by 3 bases, with 11 bases between. Germline V gives CDR1 LNHDA, CDR2 SQIVND (reference sequence). CDR3 residues: CASSIRAGFYEQYF. CDR3 in DNA: TGTGCCAGTAGTATAAGAGCAGGCTTCTACGAGCAGTACTTC.

Note on this clone: The sample has other DNA sequences that encode this CDR3 too. CDR3: CASRRGYEQYF. For the CDR3, the DNA is TGTGCCAGCAGACGGGGCTACGAGCAGTACTTC. The rearrangement uses TRBV6-5 and TRBJ2-7; D might be TRBD2 (5 bases). V was pared by 6 bases and J by 3 bases, with 6 bases between. This CDR3 region has 11 residues. Per germline, CDR1 MNHEY and CDR2 SVGAGI.

Here the CDR3 reads CASSYVSGEQNEQFF. The CDR3 DNA is TGTGCCAGCAGTTACGTTAGCGGTGAGCAGAATGAGCAGTTCTTC. The rearrangement links TRBV6-5 to TRBJ2-1; D is possibly TRBD2 (6 bases). Germline V CDR1 and CDR2: MNHEY, SVGAGI. The CDR3 sequence is 15 residues long. The ends were cut back, 2 bases at V and 7 bases at J, with 15 bases in the middle.

The chain is built from TRBV28 and TRBJ2-3; D is uncertain. Trimming cost V 5 bases and J 10 bases, with 16 bases left between them. Germline CDR1 and CDR2: MDHEN and SYDVKM. The CDR3 has 13 amino acids. CDR3 residues: CASSPGPRYAQYF. The CDR3 DNA is TGTGCCAGCAGTCCAGGCCCAAGATACGCGCAGTATTTT.

The genes are TRBV5-1 and TRBJ2-3, with 9 bases fitting TRBD2. With 5 bases clipped from V and 5 bases from J, the junction kept 9 bases outside the gene matches. Germline V lookup: CDR1 SGHRS, CDR2 YFSETQ. CDR3 length equals 15 residues. For the CDR3, the DNA is TGCGCCAGCAGAAGTGGAATTAGCGGGGGAGATACGCAGTATTTT. As protein: CASRSGISGGDTQYF.

The V and J genes are TRBV7-9 and TRBJ2-7; 12 bases are shared with TRBD1. V shed 4 bases, J shed 3 bases, and the junction held 4 bases outside the gene matches. This CDR3 comprises 15 residues. CDR1 and CDR2 (germline): SEHNR, FQNEAQ (reference sequence). The CDR3 coding sequence is TGTGCCAGCAGCTCCGGGACAGGGGGCTTCTACGAGCAGTACTTC. Protein product: CASSSGTGGFYEQYF.

V and J are TRBV7-9 and TRBJ1-5; the match to TRBD1 covers 9 bases. This CDR3 is 16 amino acids long. Germline assignment: CDR1 SEHNR and CDR2 FQNEAQ (reference sequence). The junction had 7 bases not matched to a gene; V was cut back by 3 bases and J by 4 bases. The CDR3 reads CASSLATGTGNQPQHF. The CDR3 DNA follows: TGTGCCAGCAGCTTGGCGACAGGGACAGGGAATCAGCCCCAGCATTTT. The full variable domain, rest sourced from reference TRBV7-9 and TRBJ1-5, is DTGVSQNPRHKITKRGQNVTFRCDPISEHNRLYWYRQTLGQGPEFLTYFQNEAQLEKSRLLSDRFSAERPKGSFSTLEIQRTEQGDSAMYLCASSLATGTGNQPQHFGDGTRLSIL.

CDR3 nucleotides: TGTGCCAGCAGCCACCCCAGGGGTTCCTACAATGAGCAGTTCTTC. It translates to CASSHPRGSYNEQFF. The J gene is TRBJ2-1, the V gene TRBV14; D perhaps matches TRBD1 (6 bases). Germline V CDR1 and CDR2: SGHDN, FVKESK. The CDR3 consists of 15 residues. Trimming took off 3 bases at V and 1 base at J, with 10 bases between the two ends.

The V and J genes are TRBV10-3 and TRBJ2-1; TRBD2 aligns across 10 bases. Losses at the gene ends were 3 bases for V and 6 bases for J; bases not matched to a gene: 2. Germline assignment: CDR1 ENHRY and CDR2 SYGVKD. This CDR3 comprises 14 residues. The CDR3 region is CAISERLAGNEQFF. The CDR3 nucleotides are TGTGCCATCAGTGAACGACTAGCGGGCAATGAGCAGTTCTTC.

The rearrangement joins TRBV6-4 to TRBJ2-2, with D perhaps matching TRBD1 (7 bases). Per the germline V gene, CDR1 is MRHNA and CDR2 is SNTAGT. The V and J ends lost 2 bases and 4 bases respectively, with 14 bases between them. The CDR3 totals 16 residues. The CDR3 is CASSDAGQLGTGELFF. The CDR3 DNA follows: TGTGCCAGCAGTGACGCGGGACAGCTTGGCACCGGGGAGCTGTTTTTT.

The chain combines TRBV14 with TRBJ1-1; D gene unclear. V lost 0 bases, J lost 4 bases, and 18 bases lay in between. This CDR3 contains 17 residues. Germline V gene sequence: CDR1 SGHDN, CDR2 FVKESK. CDR3 bases: TGTGCCAGCAGCCAAGATATTAGGAACTTTTTGGGCACTGAAGCTTTCTTT. Translation: CASSQDIRNFLGTEAFF.

V and J are TRBV6-5 and TRBJ2-1, with unresolved D. The CDR3 runs 14 residues. The V and J ends lost 2 bases and 3 bases respectively, with 8 bases between them. CDR1 and CDR2 from the germline V gene are MNHEY and SVGAGI. The CDR3 reads CASSYVRNYNEQFF. DNA for the CDR3: TGTGCCAGCAGTTACGTCCGTAACTACAATGAGCAGTTCTTC.